These 27 T cell receptor beta chains originate from one sample sequenced in a study of T-cell memory formation after mild COVID-19. TCRdb recomputed calls from the 5' RACE reads with MiXCR, one row per CDR3 protein. The data contain around 320,000 distinct CDR3 sequences, less than 20% of them singletons. Sequenced input: PBMCs or a T cell subset sorted from them (not recorded which). The receptors derive from a man younger than 35 who had mild COVID-19 (a few samples of this study predate the infection). Cell type and time point are not known.

The genes are TRBV7-9 and TRBJ1-1, with 9 bases matching TRBD1. This CDR3 has 14 amino acids. Germline lookup yields CDR1 SEHNR and CDR2 FQNEAQ (reference sequence). J was trimmed by 3 bases and V by 8 bases; bases with no gene match: 7. This chain's CDR3 is CASRPGQGDTEAFF. CDR3 sequence (DNA): TGTGCCAGCCGACCGGGACAGGGAGACACTGAAGCTTTCTTT.

This clonotype was found a few times. The chain uses TRBV28 and TRBJ1-2; D unresolved. Trimming cost V 7 bases and J 4 bases, with 16 bases left between them. The CDR3 runs 14 residues. From germline, CDR1 is MDHEN and CDR2 SYDVKM. CDR3 DNA: TGTGCCAGCACCCCGGCCGGGGAGCGCTATGGCTACACCTTC. Its protein is CASTPAGERYGYTF.

V usage is TRBV15 and J usage is TRBJ1-5; a weak D match, TRBD1 (5 bases). Germline assignment: CDR1 LNHNV and CDR2 YYDKDF (reference sequence). This CDR3 spans 17 amino acids. With 1 base removed from V and 0 bases from J, the gap between germline ends came to 13 bases. The CDR3 reads CATSRADSGNSNQPQHF. The CDR3 coding sequence is TGTGCCACCAGCAGAGCCGACAGTGGCAATAGCAATCAGCCCCAGCATTTT.

This clonotype was detected a few times. The J gene is TRBJ2-2, the V gene TRBV15; the match to TRBD2 covers 8 bases. J gave up 6 bases and V 0 bases, and 12 bases lay outside the gene matches. The CDR3 has 18 residues. CDR1 and CDR2 from the germline V gene are LNHNV and YYDKDF (reference sequence). The CDR3, as DNA: TGTGCCACCAGCAGAGATATTTCGTCGGGGGGGCGTCCCGGGGAGCTGTTTTTT. Translation: CATSRDISSGGRPGELFF.

This clonotype was seen repeatedly, ten times or more. The gene calls are TRBV7-9 and TRBJ2-3; the D is unclear. The V and J ends lost 1 base and 3 bases respectively, with 8 bases between them. The CDR3 runs 14 residues. Germline assignment: CDR1 SEHNR and CDR2 FQNEAQ (reference sequence). DNA for the CDR3: TGTGCCAGCAGCTTAGACGGTTATACAGATACGCAGTATTTT. Residues: CASSLDGYTDTQYF.

V usage is TRBV15 and J usage is TRBJ2-1, with a tentative D call TRBD2 (6 bases). The CDR3 extends over 15 amino acids. Trimming took off 4 bases at V and 3 bases at J, with 13 bases between the two ends. Germline lookup yields CDR1 LNHNV and CDR2 YYDKDF (reference sequence). CDR3 protein: CATSKEGLHYNEQFF. The CDR3 DNA sequence: TGTGCCACCAGCAAGGAGGGACTCCACTACAATGAGCAGTTCTTC. Combining the CDR3 with reference TRBV15 and TRBJ2-1 gives the whole variable domain DAMVIQNPRYQVTQFGKPVTLSCSQTLNHNVMYWYQQKSSQAPKLLFHYYDKDFNNEADTPDNFQSRRPNTSFCFLDIRSPGLGDTAMYLCATSKEGLHYNEQFFGPGTRLTVL.

About this clonotype itself: Possible read error: a much larger clone is one base away. V and J are TRBV7-9 and TRBJ2-5; TRBD2 is a possible D gene (5 bases). The CDR3 length is 16 residues. Per germline, CDR1 SEHNR and CDR2 FQNEAQ (reference sequence). Trimming cost V 5 bases and J 7 bases, with 23 bases left between them. The CDR3 DNA follows: TGTGCCAGCAGCCCATCTGTACTGTACCTCCGGGGGACCCAGTACTTC. Amino acid sequence: CASSPSVLYLRGTQYF.

The genes are TRBV4-3 and TRBJ2-1, with 10 bases identical to TRBD2. This CDR3 has 16 residues. Germline V gene data show CDR1 as LGHNA and CDR2 as YSLEER. V trimming: 2 bases; J trimming: 8 bases; junction bases outside the gene matches: 9. CDR3 bases: TGCGCCAGCAGCCAAAATGTGCTCCTAGCGGGGGATGAGCAGTTCTTC. Translating it yields CASSQNVLLAGDEQFF.

This clonotype occurred a few times. The genes are TRBV6-1 and TRBJ1-2; no definite D call. This CDR3 region has 13 residues. The ends were cut back, 1 base at V and 8 bases at J, with 11 bases in the middle. Germline V gene sequence: CDR1 MNHNS, CDR2 SASEGT. The CDR3 spells CASSEGTPWGYTF. The CDR3 DNA is TGTGCCAGCAGTGAAGGCACACCGTGGGGCTACACCTTC.

This clonotype was recorded many times. The chain carries TRBV29-1 and TRBJ1-1; D gene ambiguous. The CDR3 runs to 15 residues. Per the germline V gene, CDR1 is SQVTM and CDR2 is ANQGSEA. Trimming cost V 1 base and J 1 base, with 13 bases left between them. CDR3 nucleotide sequence: TGCAGCGTTGAAGTGAAAAGGGCGGAGAACACTGAAGCTTTCTTT. Translation gives CSVEVKRAENTEAFF.

DNA of the CDR3: TGTGCCAGCAGGGGGACAGGGAACACTGAAGCTTTCTTT. As protein: CASRGTGNTEAFF. The rearrangement uses TRBV28 and TRBJ1-1; 8 positions match TRBD1. V trimming: 6 bases; J trimming: 1 base; junction bases outside the gene matches: 1. Germline V lookup: CDR1 MDHEN, CDR2 SYDVKM. This CDR3 is built from 13 residues.

This chain links TRBV7-2 with TRBJ1-6; the D gene is possibly TRBD1 (6 bases). The V end was cut by 3 bases, the J end by 6 bases, with 9 bases between. The CDR3 is 14 residues long. CDR1 SGHTA and CDR2 FQGNSA come from the germline V gene. The CDR3 here is CASSLGAANSPLHF. CDR3 nucleotide sequence: TGTGCCAGCAGCTTGGGGGCTGCTAATTCACCCCTCCACTTT.

There are a few counts of this clonotype. The chain recombines TRBV20-1 with TRBJ1-5; 9 positions agree with TRBD1. The CDR3 runs to 15 residues. Germline trimming cut 3 bases from V and 1 base from J; bases unmatched to any gene: 4. Germline V gene data show CDR1 as DFQATT and CDR2 as SNEGSKA (reference sequence). DNA of the CDR3: TGCAGTGCTAGCCGGACAGGGGTAAGCAATCAGCCCCAGCATTTT. This gives the protein CSASRTGVSNQPQHF.

At least ten counts were recorded for this clonotype. The chain uses TRBV4-1 and TRBJ2-2; 7 bases are shared with TRBD2. The germline V gene has CDR1 MGHRA and CDR2 YSYEKL. The CDR3 length is 16 residues. J lost 6 bases, V lost 1 base, and 8 bases had no gene match. This chain's CDR3 is CASSQGGGEGAGELFF. CDR3 bases: TGCGCCAGCAGCCAAGGGGGAGGGGAAGGGGCCGGGGAGCTGTTTTTT.

The rearrangement uses TRBV18 and TRBJ1-1; the D gene is possibly TRBD1 (5 bases). Germline CDR1 is KGHSH and CDR2 is LQKENI. Trimming stripped 4 bases from V and 3 bases from J, with 12 bases between. The CDR3 has 14 residues. CDR3 protein: CASSRGGEDTEAFF. CDR3 in DNA: TGTGCCAGCTCACGGGGGGGGGAGGACACTGAAGCTTTCTTT. The entire variable domain, with the rest obtained from reference TRBV18 and TRBJ1-1, is as follows: NAGVMQNPRHLVRRRGQEARLRCSPMKGHSHVYWYRQLPEEGLKFMVYLQKENIIDESGMPKERFSAEFPKEGPSILRIQQVVRGDSAAYFCASSRGGEDTEAFFGQGTRLTVV.

This clonotype was observed many times. The J gene is TRBJ2-5, the V gene TRBV20-1; 10 bases map to TRBD2. The CDR3 loop spans 15 amino acids. With V trimmed by 0 bases and J by 6 bases, 7 bases remained unmatched. Germline lookup yields CDR1 DFQATT and CDR2 SNEGSKA (reference sequence). CDR3 in DNA: TGCAGTGCTAGAGATTTCAGGACTAGCGGAAAGACCCAGTACTTC. Protein sequence: CSARDFRTSGKTQYF.

The J gene is TRBJ2-7, the V gene TRBV12-5; tentatively, D is TRBD1 (5 bases). The CDR3 is 13 residues long. Trimming cost V 7 bases and J 2 bases, with 12 bases left between them. Germline V gives CDR1 LGHNT, CDR2 FRNRAP. Here the CDR3 DNA reads TGTGCTAGTGCTCTAGGGGAACCCTACGAGCAGTACTTC. Its translation is CASALGEPYEQYF.

The V and J genes are TRBV28 and TRBJ2-3; a possible D gene is TRBD2 (5 bases). Germline V gives CDR1 MDHEN, CDR2 SYDVKM. Trimming removed 5 bases at V and 8 bases at J, with 8 bases between. The CDR3 is 11 residues long. The CDR3 loop reads CASSLRGTQYF. DNA of the CDR3: TGTGCCAGCAGTCTTCGGGGTACGCAGTATTTT.

This rearrangement joins TRBV6-4 to TRBJ1-2, with 10 bases that match TRBD1. V was clipped by 2 bases and J by 3 bases; unmatched bases: 3. CDR3 length equals 15 residues. CDR1 MRHNA and CDR2 SNTAGT come from the germline V gene. Here the CDR3 DNA reads TGTGCCAGCAGTGACACCGGGACAGGGGACTATGGCTACACCTTC. Translation gives CASSDTGTGDYGYTF.

The chain employs TRBV30 and TRBJ1-6, with 10 bases that match TRBD1. The CDR3 extends over 17 amino acids. V gave up 3 bases and J gave up 7 bases; unmatched junction bases: 12. Germline values: CDR1 GTSNPN, CDR2 SVGIG (reference sequence). In nucleotides, the CDR3 is TGTGCCTGGAGCCCCCGGGACAGGGGTTTGCGGAATTCACCCCTCCACTTT. The encoded protein is CAWSPRDRGLRNSPLHF.

The CDR3 reads CASSQGAVSQGTVSYEQYV. For the CDR3, the DNA is TGCGCCAGCAGCCAAGGAGCGGTTTCTCAGGGGACCGTCTCCTACGAGCAGTACGTC. The rearrangement joins TRBV4-1 to TRBJ2-7; possible D gene TRBD1, 6 bases. The CDR3 consists of 19 residues. The V gene lost 1 base and the J gene lost 0 bases, with 22 bases spanning the gap. The germline V gene encodes CDR1 MGHRA and CDR2 YSYEKL.

The rearrangement uses TRBV3-1 and TRBJ1-6; TRBD1 might be the D (5 bases). This CDR3 contains 13 residues. Trimming left V 1 base short and J 10 bases short, with 8 bases between. CDR1 is LGHDT and CDR2 is YNNKEL in the germline V gene (reference sequence). The CDR3 coding sequence is TGTGCCAGCAGCCAAGGTCAGGGATCACCCCTCCACTTT. It yields the protein CASSQGQGSPLHF. The full variable domain, its missing parts supplied by reference TRBV3-1 and TRBJ1-6, is DTAVSQTPKYLVTQMGNDKSIKCEQNLGHDTMYWYKQDSKKFLKIMFSYNNKELIINETVPNRFSPKSPDKAHLNLHINSLELGDSAVYFCASSQGQGSPLHFGNGTRLTVT.

In its sample, this clonotype was seen a few times. The chain joins TRBV3-1 to TRBJ1-2; D unresolved. From germline, CDR1 is LGHDT and CDR2 YNNKEL (reference sequence). The V and J ends lost 0 bases and 8 bases respectively, with 13 bases between them. The CDR3 totals 14 residues. The CDR3, as DNA: TGTGCCAGCAGCCAAGAAGGGCAGGATAAAGGCTACACCTTC. Protein sequence: CASSQEGQDKGYTF. The complete variable domain, with remaining parts taken from reference TRBV3-1 and TRBJ1-2, reads DTAVSQTPKYLVTQMGNDKSIKCEQNLGHDTMYWYKQDSKKFLKIMFSYNNKELIINETVPNRFSPKSPDKAHLNLHINSLELGDSAVYFCASSQEGQDKGYTFGSGTRLTVV.

This clonotype was seen more than once but under ten times. The CDR3 sequence: CASSLWSLGDEQFF. The CDR3 bases are TGTGCCAGCAGCTTGTGGAGCCTGGGCGATGAGCAGTTCTTC. This chain connects TRBV5-5 to TRBJ2-1; no clear D gene. This CDR3 is built from 14 residues. In germline, CDR1 is SGHKS, CDR2 YYEKEE (reference sequence). V was clipped by 1 base and J by 8 bases, with 13 bases between them.

This clonotype came up many times. The chain couples TRBV7-2 to TRBJ1-5; D perhaps matches TRBD1 (6 bases). The ends were cut back, 4 bases at V and 2 bases at J, with 12 bases in the middle. The germline V gene has CDR1 SGHTA and CDR2 FQGNSA. The CDR3 runs to 15 residues. This CDR3 reads CASSSSRGGNQPQHF. The DNA for the CDR3 is TGTGCCAGCAGCTCCAGCAGGGGTGGCAATCAGCCCCAGCATTTT.

This chain uses TRBV5-4 with TRBJ2-5; D perhaps matches TRBD2 (6 bases). CDR1 is SGHNT and CDR2 is YYREEE in the germline V gene (reference sequence). Deletions cut 6 bases from V and 4 bases from J, with 16 bases between. This CDR3 has 14 residues. In DNA, the CDR3 is TGTGCCAGCAAAGGGAGAGGGGAGGCAGAGACCCAGTACTTC. Protein: CASKGRGEAETQYF.

This clonotype was picked up a small number of times. The DNA for the CDR3 is TGTGCCAGCAGTTTGATCAGGGGAGCTGAAGCTTTCTTT. This sequence encodes CASSLIRGAEAFF. The chain recombines TRBV12-3 or TRBV12-4 with TRBJ1-1; weak D call: TRBD1 (6 bases). CDR3 length: 13 residues. The germline V and J ends were trimmed by 3 bases and 6 bases, with 11 bases remaining between them.